The present entry profiles one T cell receptor (beta chain) with its context. The antigen is not known. Points from the study as a whole: Tumor Treg TCRs overlapped most with tumor naive CD4+ cells. Tumor memory CD4+ T cell TCR gene usage was found to cluster with blood and lymph node memory CD4+ cells and with lymph node naive CD4+ cells.

Full-length variable regions came from constant-region reverse primers plus semi-nested Nested Universal Primer A PCR. MiXCR was run by TCRdb on the 5' RACE reads, yielding one entry per CDR3 protein. The sample has around 7,000 distinct CDR3 sequences; 40% are singletons. The CDR3 covers 15 residues. Trimming took 8 bases from V and 3 from J; bases not matched to a gene: 11. Per the germline V gene, CDR1 is SGHTA and CDR2 is FQGNSA. The sequenced material came from memory CD4+ T cells sorted from blood. As to subset: memory CD4+ T cells, CD4+CD45RO+CD25-. The gene calls are TRBV7-2 and TRBJ2-3; 7 nucleotides line up with TRBD2. The receptor comes from a female donor with breast cancer. The DNA of the CDR3 is TGTGCCAGCTCCGCCCGGCGGGGGAGGACAGATACGCAGTATTTT. Encoded protein: CASSARRGRTDTQYF.